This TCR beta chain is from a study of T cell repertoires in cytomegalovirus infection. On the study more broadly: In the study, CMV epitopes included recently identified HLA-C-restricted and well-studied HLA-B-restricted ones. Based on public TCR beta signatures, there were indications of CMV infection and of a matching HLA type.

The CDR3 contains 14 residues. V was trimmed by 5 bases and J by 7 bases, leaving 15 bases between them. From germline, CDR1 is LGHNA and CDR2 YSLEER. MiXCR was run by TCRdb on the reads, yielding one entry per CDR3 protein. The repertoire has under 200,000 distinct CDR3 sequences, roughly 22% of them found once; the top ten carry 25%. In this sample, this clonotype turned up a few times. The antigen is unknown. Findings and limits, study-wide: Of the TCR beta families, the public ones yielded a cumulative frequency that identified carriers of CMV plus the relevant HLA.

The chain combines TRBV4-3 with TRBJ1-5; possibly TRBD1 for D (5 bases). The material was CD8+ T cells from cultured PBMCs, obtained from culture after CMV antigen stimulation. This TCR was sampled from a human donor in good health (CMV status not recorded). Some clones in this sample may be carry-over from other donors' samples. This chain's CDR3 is CASSESPGDQPQHF. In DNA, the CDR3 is TGCGCCAGCAGCGAGAGCCCGGGGGACCAGCCCCAGCATTTT.